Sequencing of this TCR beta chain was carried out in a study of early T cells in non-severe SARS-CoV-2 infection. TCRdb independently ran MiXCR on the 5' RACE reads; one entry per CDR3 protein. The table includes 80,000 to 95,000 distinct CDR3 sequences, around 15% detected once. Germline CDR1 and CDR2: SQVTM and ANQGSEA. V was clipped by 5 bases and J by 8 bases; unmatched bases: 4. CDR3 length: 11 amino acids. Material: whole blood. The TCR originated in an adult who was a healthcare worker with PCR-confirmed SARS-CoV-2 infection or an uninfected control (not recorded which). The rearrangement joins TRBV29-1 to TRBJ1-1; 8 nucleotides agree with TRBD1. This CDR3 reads CSVPRDREAFF. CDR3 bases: TGCAGCGTTCCACGGGACAGGGAAGCTTTCTTT.